This T cell receptor beta chain was captured by sequencing in a study of shared clonotypes between healthy human individuals. The table came from immunoSEQ multiplex PCR; TCRdb's copy has only in-frame clones and leaves some out. The sample consists of more than 2,000,000 clones, roughly nine tenths of them appearing once. V lost 4 bases, J lost 3 bases, and 6 bases stayed unmatched. This CDR3 spans 17 amino acids. Study-wide points: A handful of donors had about 5% of their naive CD4 clonotypes in common.

Worth noting for this clone: Its antigen is as yet unknown.

The sequence came from a man in his late teens or twenties in good health. The chain employs TRBV5-3 and TRBJ2-5; TRBD2 aligns across 16 bases. TRBV5-3 has ORF status, its function being uncertain. What was sequenced was naive CD4+ T cells sorted from blood. Described subset: CD45RA+ positively selected. The DNA for the CDR3 is TGTGCCAGAAGCCCCGGGACTAGCGGGGGGGTCGAAGAGACCCAGTACTTC. Translated, it gives CARSPGTSGGVEETQYF.